This T cell receptor (beta chain) was sequenced for a study of cytomegalovirus exposure and HLA in healthy donors. Both 60 Vbeta primers and 13 Jbeta primers went into the PCR. Libraries were prepared by immunoSEQ multiplex PCR; TCRdb keeps only in-frame clonotypes and omits some of them. The sample has under 200,000 clones; approximately 82% are singletons. Germline-derived CDR1 and CDR2 are SGHDT and YYEEEE. The CDR3 has 10 amino acids. Trimming removed 7 bases at V and 7 bases at J, with 8 bases between. Though probably carrying unrecorded immune exposures, donors were nominally healthy at sampling.

The gene calls are TRBV5-6 and TRBJ1-1, with D perhaps TRBD1 (5 bases). Sequencing was done on a sample of PBMCs. This clonotype originated in a woman between 18 and 29 years old in good health and CMV-seronegative. The CDR3 reads CASGQGEAFF. CDR3 DNA sequence: TGTGCCAGCGGCCAGGGTGAAGCTTTCTTT.